Listed below are T cell receptor beta chains from one sample, sequenced in a study of blood T cell repertoires in COVID-19. Repertoires were generated with immunoSEQ multiplex PCR, while TCRdb's copy carries only in-frame clones and drops some. The data hold some 150,000 clones, with around 91% observed a single time. Sequenced material: peripheral blood. The receptors come from a woman in her forties with acute or convalescent COVID-19. Each CDR3 is given with its conserved first and last residue. A D gene is named only where the DNA matches it firmly. Expanded clones are given a class, and other clones once, few, many or no size at all.

j_call: TRBJ1-3
clone_size: NA
v_call: TRBV11-2
d_call: TRBD1
cdr3_nt: TGTGCCAGCAGCTTAGGGGGACAGGTTGCGGGAAACACCATATATTTT
cdr3_aa: CASSLGGQVAGNTIYF

j_call: TRBJ2-1
clone_size: NA
v_call: TRBV6-5
d_call: NA
cdr3_nt: TGTGCCAGCCGGGGTTTATTACCACCCTACAATGAGCAGTTCTTC
cdr3_aa: CASRGLLPPYNEQFF

j_call: TRBJ2-5
clone_size: NA
v_call: TRBV18
d_call: TRBD2
cdr3_nt: TGTGCCAGCTCACCACCTAGCGGGAGAGAGGAGACCCAGTACTTC
cdr3_aa: CASSPPSGREETQYF

j_call: TRBJ2-1
clone_size: once
v_call: TRBV5-4
d_call: TRBD2
cdr3_nt: TGTGCCAGCAGCGACGGACTAGCGGGAGGTCGGTCCTACAATGAGCAGTTCTTC
cdr3_aa: CASSDGLAGGRSYNEQFF

j_call: TRBJ2-5
clone_size: NA
v_call: TRBV29-1
d_call: NA
cdr3_nt: TGCAGCGTTGATAGTGAGGGGACCCAGTACTTC
cdr3_aa: CSVDSEGTQYF

j_call: TRBJ2-6
clone_size: NA
v_call: TRBV2
d_call: TRBD1
cdr3_nt: TGTGCCAGCAAGGGGGCAGGGTCTGGGGCCAACGTCCTGACTTTC
cdr3_aa: CASKGAGSGANVLTF

j_call: TRBJ2-7
clone_size: NA
v_call: TRBV7-9
d_call: TRBD1
cdr3_nt: TGTGCCAGCAGCTTCGACAGGGGGTTCTACGAGCAGTACTTC
cdr3_aa: CASSFDRGFYEQYF

j_call: TRBJ1-2
clone_size: NA
v_call: TRBV6-1
d_call: TRBD1
cdr3_nt: TGTGCCAGCAGTGAAAGTATCAGGGGGTATGGCTACACCTTC
cdr3_aa: CASSESIRGYGYTF

j_call: TRBJ2-1
clone_size: NA
v_call: TRBV5-8
d_call: NA
cdr3_nt: TGTGCCAGCAGCTTGCGGGGAAGCTCCTACAATGAGCAGTTCTTC
cdr3_aa: CASSLRGSSYNEQFF

j_call: TRBJ1-2
clone_size: NA
v_call: TRBV19
d_call: TRBD1
cdr3_nt: TGTGCCAGTACAGCAAGGGGGCGAGGTCCCTATGGCTACACCTTC
cdr3_aa: CASTARGRGPYGYTF

j_call: TRBJ1-1
clone_size: NA
v_call: TRBV7-9
d_call: NA
cdr3_nt: TGTGCCAGCAGCCCGCGGGGTCAGGATGTGAACACTGAAGCTTTCTTT
cdr3_aa: CASSPRGQDVNTEAFF

j_call: TRBJ2-7
clone_size: NA
v_call: TRBV11-3
d_call: TRBD1
cdr3_nt: TGTGCCAGCCGTCTCCGGGACAGGTCTCGCGAGCAGTACTTC
cdr3_aa: CASRLRDRSREQYF

j_call: TRBJ2-1
clone_size: NA
v_call: TRBV5-5
d_call: NA
cdr3_nt: TGTGCCGGCAGCTTGGGTCCGGCGGGGAATGAGCAGTTCTTC
cdr3_aa: CAGSLGPAGNEQFF

j_call: TRBJ2-3
clone_size: NA
v_call: TRBV28
d_call: TRBD2
cdr3_nt: TGTGCCAGCAGTTCCCTGACTAGCGGGGGATCCACAGATACGCAGTATTTT
cdr3_aa: CASSSLTSGGSTDTQYF

j_call: TRBJ2-2
clone_size: NA
v_call: TRBV9
d_call: TRBD1
cdr3_nt: TGTGCCAGCAGCGGGGGACAGGGGGTGGTCGGGGAGCTGTTTTTT
cdr3_aa: CASSGGQGVVGELFF

j_call: TRBJ2-1
clone_size: NA
v_call: TRBV6-5
d_call: TRBD2
cdr3_nt: TGTGCCAGCAGTTACGGTAGCGGGGGGGCGCACAATGAGCAGTTCTTC
cdr3_aa: CASSYGSGGAHNEQFF

j_call: TRBJ2-4
clone_size: NA
v_call: TRBV30
d_call: TRBD1
cdr3_nt: TGTGCCTGGAGGCTACAGGGGGCCAAAAACATTCAGTACTTC
cdr3_aa: CAWRLQGAKNIQYF